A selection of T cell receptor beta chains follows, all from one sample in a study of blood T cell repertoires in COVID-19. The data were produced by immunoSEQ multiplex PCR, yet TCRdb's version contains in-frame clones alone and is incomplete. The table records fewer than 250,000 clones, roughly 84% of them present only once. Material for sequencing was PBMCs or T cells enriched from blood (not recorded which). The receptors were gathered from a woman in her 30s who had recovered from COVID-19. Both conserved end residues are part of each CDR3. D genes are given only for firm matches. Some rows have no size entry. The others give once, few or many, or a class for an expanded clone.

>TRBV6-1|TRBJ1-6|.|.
TGTGCCAGCAGTGAGCACTTCGGACAGAACTCACCCCTCCACTTT
CASSEHFGQNSPLHF
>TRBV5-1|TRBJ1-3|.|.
TGCGCCAGCAGCTTGGCCACAGGTTCCTCTGGAAACACCATATATTTT
CASSLATGSSGNTIYF
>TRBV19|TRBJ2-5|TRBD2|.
TGTGCCAGTAGTATTTATGAGACTAGCGGACAAGAGACCCAGTACTTC
CASSIYETSGQETQYF
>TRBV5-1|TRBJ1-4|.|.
TGCGCCAGCCCTTCGGCGGGGGCAACTAATGAAAAACTGTTTTTT
CASPSAGATNEKLFF
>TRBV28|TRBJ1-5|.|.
TGTGCCAGCAGTTGGGGACATAGAGGTCAGCCCCAGCATTTT
CASSWGHRGQPQHF
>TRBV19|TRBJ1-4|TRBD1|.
TGTGCCAGTAGTATGCGGACAGGGGGACCTGAAAAACTGTTTTTT
CASSMRTGGPEKLFF
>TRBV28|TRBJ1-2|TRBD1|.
TGTGCCAGCACCTCCCTAAGACAGGGCTGGGGCTACACCTTC
CASTSLRQGWGYTF
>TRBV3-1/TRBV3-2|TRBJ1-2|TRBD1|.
TGTGCCAGCAGCCCCGGGACAGGGCATGGCTACACCTTC
CASSPGTGHGYTF
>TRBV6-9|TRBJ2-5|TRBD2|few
TGTGCCAGCAGTGGAAGACTTGGGACTAGCGGTATTGAAGAGACCCAGTACTTC
CASSGRLGTSGIEETQYF
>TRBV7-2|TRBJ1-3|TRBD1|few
TGTGCCAGCAGCTTAGGACAGGGGGCTAGTGGAAACACCATATATTTT
CASSLGQGASGNTIYF
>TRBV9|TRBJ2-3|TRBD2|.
TGTGCCAGCAGCCCCAACCCCGGCCTAGCGGGGGGGCCCCAATCCACAGATACGCAGTATTTT
CASSPNPGLAGGPQSTDTQYF
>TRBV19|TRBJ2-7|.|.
TGTGCCAGTAGTTTACAGCTAACCTACGAGCAGTACTTC
CASSLQLTYEQYF
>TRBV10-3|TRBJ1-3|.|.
TGTGCCATCAGTGAGATAGCCTCTGGAAACACCATATATTTT
CAISEIASGNTIYF